The T cell receptor (beta chain) under discussion was sequenced for a study of T cell clusters in autoimmune cytopenias. Study-level results: Active autoimmune hepatitis patients had roughly 3-fold fewer exclusive TRB clusters than healthy donors. TRB repertoire shifts in secondary cytopenia and chronic lymphocytic leukemia mostly reflected lymphoma, not autoimmunity.

The length of the CDR3 is 16 residues. Germline CDR1 is MNHEY and CDR2 is SVGAGI. Some 34,000 genome equivalents of blood DNA were amplified for TRB. Judged by frequency, this clonotype is medium-sized. Its antigen is as yet unknown. TRB rearrangements were amplified by touch-down multiplex PCR with mixed TRB-A/B primers. TCRdb re-called the multiplex PCR reads, yielding one record per CDR3 amino acid sequence without DNA. Its table lists approximately 3,000 distinct CDR3 sequences. What was sequenced was peripheral blood. The chain links TRBV6-5 to TRBJ2-4. The receptor's source is a human donor with an autoimmune cytopenia or autoimmune hepatitis (not recorded which). This CDR3 reads CASSYSPTPSKNIQYF.